This T cell receptor beta chain was observed in a study of T cell responses to AZD1222 COVID-19 vaccine. V lost 0 bases and J 7 bases, leaving 17 bases between the germline ends. Germline V gene lookup returns CDR1 SGHDT and CDR2 YYEEEE. The CDR3 runs 15 residues. Some clones are missing from TCRdb's copy, which holds only in-frame ones; the method was immunoSEQ multiplex PCR. The sample lists about 120,000 clones, approximately 86% seen once, with around a tenth in the top ten. This sequence was found in an adult in good health. The V and J genes are TRBV5-6 and TRBJ2-7, with a weak D call TRBD2 (6 bases). Here the sequenced sample was peripheral blood, taken on day 0 of AZD1222 vaccination. The DNA for the CDR3 is TGTGCCAGCAGCTTGGTGACAGTACTACGGGGGGAGCAGTACTTC. It codes for CASSLVTVLRGEQYF. The whole variable domain, remainder taken from reference TRBV5-6 and TRBJ2-7, is DAGVTQSPTHLIKTRGQQVTLRCSPKSGHDTVSWYQQALGQGPQFIFQYYEEEERQRGNFPDRFSGHQFPNYSSELNVNALLLGDSALYLCASSLVTVLRGEQYFGPGTRLTVT.